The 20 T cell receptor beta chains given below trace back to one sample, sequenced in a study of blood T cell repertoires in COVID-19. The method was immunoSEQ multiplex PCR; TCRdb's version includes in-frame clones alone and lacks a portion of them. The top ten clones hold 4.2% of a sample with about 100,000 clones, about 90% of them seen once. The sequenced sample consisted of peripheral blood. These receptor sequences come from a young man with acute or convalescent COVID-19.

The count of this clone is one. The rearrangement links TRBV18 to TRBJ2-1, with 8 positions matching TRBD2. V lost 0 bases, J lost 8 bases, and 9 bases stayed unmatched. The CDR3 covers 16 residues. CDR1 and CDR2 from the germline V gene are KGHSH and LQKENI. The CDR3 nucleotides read TGTGCCAGCTCACCACCCGTAAGGGCCGGGGGGGATGAGCAGTTCTTC. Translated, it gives CASSPPVRAGGDEQFF.

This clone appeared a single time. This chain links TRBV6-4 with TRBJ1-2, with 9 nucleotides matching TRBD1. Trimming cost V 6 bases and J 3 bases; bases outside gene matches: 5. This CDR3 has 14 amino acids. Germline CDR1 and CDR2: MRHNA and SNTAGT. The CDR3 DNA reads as TGTGCCAGCAGCCTGGACAGGGGATACTATGGCTACACCTTC. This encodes CASSLDRGYYGYTF.

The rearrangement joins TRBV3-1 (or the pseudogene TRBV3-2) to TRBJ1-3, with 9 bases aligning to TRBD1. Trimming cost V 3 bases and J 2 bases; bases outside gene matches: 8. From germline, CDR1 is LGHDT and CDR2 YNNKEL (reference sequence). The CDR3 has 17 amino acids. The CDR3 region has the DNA TGTGCCAGCAGCCACAGACAGGGGGTCATACCTGGAAACACCATATATTTT. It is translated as CASSHRQGVIPGNTIYF.

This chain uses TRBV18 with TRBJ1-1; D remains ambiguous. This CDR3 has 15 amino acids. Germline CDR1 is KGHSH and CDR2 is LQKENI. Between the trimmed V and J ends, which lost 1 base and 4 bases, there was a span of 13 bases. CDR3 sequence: CASSPREGSSTEAFF. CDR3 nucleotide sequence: TGTGCCAGCTCACCACGGGAGGGTTCGAGCACTGAAGCTTTCTTT.

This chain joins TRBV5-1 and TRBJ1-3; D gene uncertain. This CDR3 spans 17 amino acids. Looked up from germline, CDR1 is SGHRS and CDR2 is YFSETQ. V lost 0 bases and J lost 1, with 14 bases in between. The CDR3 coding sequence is TGCGCCAGCAGCTTGGCGCCGGTGTCGGTGTCTGGAAACACCATATATTTT. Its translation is CASSLAPVSVSGNTIYF.

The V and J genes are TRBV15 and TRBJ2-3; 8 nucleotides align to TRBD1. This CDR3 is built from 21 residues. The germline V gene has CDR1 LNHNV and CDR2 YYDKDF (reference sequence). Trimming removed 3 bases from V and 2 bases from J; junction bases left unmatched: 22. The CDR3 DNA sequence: TGTGCCACCAGCAGCGAAGCCGGGACAGGCCGGGGCAGGTTGGACACAGATACGCAGTATTTT. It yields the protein CATSSEAGTGRGRLDTDTQYF. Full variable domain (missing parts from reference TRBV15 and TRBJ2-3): DAMVIQNPRYQVTQFGKPVTLSCSQTLNHNVMYWYQQKSSQAPKLLFHYYDKDFNNEADTPDNFQSRRPNTSFCFLDIRSPGLGDTAMYLCATSSEAGTGRGRLDTDTQYFGPGTRLTVL.

CDR3: CASSVEEGVLNTQYF. CDR3 DNA: TGTGCCAGCAGCGTAGAAGAGGGGGTCCTTAATACGCAGTATTTT. This chain links TRBV9 with TRBJ2-3; maybe TRBD1 (6 bases). With 0 bases removed from V and 7 bases from J, the gap between germline ends came to 15 bases. The CDR3 extends over 15 amino acids. Germline V gene lookup returns CDR1 SGDLS and CDR2 YYNGEE.

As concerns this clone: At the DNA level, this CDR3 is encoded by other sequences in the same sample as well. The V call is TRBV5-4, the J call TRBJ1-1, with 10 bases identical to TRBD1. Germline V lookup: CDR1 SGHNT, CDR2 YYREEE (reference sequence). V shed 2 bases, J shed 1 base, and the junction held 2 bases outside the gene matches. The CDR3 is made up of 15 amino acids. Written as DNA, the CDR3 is TGTGCCAGCAGCTTTGACAGGGGGCGGAACACTGAAGCTTTCTTT. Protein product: CASSFDRGRNTEAFF.

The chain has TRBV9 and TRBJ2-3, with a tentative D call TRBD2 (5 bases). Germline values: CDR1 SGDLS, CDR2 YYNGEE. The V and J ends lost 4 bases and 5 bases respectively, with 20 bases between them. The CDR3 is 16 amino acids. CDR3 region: CASSPFQDFGGDTQYF. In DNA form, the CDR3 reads TGTGCCAGCAGCCCTTTTCAGGACTTTGGAGGAGATACGCAGTATTTT.

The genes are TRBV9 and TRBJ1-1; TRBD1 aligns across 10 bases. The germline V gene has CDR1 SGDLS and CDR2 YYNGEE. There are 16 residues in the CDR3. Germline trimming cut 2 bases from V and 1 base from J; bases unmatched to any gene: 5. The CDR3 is CASSVTGGGRNTEAFF. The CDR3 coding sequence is TGTGCCAGCAGCGTGACAGGGGGCGGAAGGAACACTGAAGCTTTCTTT. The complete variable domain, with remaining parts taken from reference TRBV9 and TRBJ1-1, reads DSGVTQTPKHLITATGQRVTLRCSPRSGDLSVYWYQQSLDQGLQFLIQYYNGEERAKGNILERFSAQQFPDLHSELNLSSLELGDSALYFCASSVTGGGRNTEAFFGQGTRLTVV.

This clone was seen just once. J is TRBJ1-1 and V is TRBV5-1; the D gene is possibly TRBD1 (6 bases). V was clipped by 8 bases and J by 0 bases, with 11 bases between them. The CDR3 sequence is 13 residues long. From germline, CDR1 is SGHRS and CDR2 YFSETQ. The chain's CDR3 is CASYRELNTEAFF. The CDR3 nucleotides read TGCGCCAGTTACAGGGAGCTGAACACTGAAGCTTTCTTT.

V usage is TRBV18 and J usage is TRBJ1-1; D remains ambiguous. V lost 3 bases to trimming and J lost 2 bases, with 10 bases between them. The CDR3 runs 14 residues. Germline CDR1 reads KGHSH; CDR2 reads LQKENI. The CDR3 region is CASSPSGGNTEAFF. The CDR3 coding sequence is TGTGCCAGCTCACCCTCCGGAGGAAACACTGAAGCTTTCTTT.

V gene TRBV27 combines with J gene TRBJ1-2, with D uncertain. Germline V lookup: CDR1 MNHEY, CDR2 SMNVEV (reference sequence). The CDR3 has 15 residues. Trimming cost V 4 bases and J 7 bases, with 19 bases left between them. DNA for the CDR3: TGTGCCAGCAGTTCATTTCCGGGTCACCGGAGTGGCTACACCTTC. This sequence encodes CASSSFPGHRSGYTF.

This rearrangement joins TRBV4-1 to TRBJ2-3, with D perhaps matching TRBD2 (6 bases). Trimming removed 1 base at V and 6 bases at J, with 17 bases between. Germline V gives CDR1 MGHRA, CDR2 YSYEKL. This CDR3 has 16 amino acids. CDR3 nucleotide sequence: TGCGCCAGCAGCCAAGTAGGCTACGCGGGAATGGATACGCAGTATTTT. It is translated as CASSQVGYAGMDTQYF.

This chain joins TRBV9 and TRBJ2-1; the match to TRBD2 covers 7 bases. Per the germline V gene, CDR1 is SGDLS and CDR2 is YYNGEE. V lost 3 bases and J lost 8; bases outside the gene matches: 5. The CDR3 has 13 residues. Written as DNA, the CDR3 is TGTGCCAGCAGCGCGCGGACTAGGGATGAGCAGTTCTTC. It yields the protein CASSARTRDEQFF. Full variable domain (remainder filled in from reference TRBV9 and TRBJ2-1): DSGVTQTPKHLITATGQRVTLRCSPRSGDLSVYWYQQSLDQGLQFLIQYYNGEERAKGNILERFSAQQFPDLHSELNLSSLELGDSALYFCASSARTRDEQFFGPGTRLTVL.

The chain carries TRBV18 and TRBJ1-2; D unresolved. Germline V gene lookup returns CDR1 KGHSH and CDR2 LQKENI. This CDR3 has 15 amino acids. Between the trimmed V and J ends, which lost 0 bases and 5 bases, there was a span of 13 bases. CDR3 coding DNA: TGTGCCAGCTCACCACCGGTGACGCAGGCATATGGCTACACCTTC. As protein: CASSPPVTQAYGYTF.

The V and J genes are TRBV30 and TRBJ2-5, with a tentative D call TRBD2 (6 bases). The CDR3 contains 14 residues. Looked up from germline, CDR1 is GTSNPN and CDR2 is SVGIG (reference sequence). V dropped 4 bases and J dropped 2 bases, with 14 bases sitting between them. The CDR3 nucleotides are TGTGCCTGGATCGGGGGAGCTGGGCAAGAGACCCAGTACTTC. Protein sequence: CAWIGGAGQETQYF.

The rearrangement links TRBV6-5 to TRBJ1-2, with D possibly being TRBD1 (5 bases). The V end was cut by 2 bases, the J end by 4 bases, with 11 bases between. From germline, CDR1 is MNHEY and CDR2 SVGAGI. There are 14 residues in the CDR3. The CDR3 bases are TGTGCCAGCAGTTACACCTCAGGGTCCTATGGCTACACCTTC. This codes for CASSYTSGSYGYTF.

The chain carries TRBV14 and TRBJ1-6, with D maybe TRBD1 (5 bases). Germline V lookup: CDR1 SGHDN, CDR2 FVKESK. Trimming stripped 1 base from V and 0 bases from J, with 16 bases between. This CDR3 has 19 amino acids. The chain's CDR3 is CASSQGLARRGSYNSPLHF. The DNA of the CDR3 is TGTGCCAGCAGCCAAGGTCTCGCGCGAAGGGGCTCCTATAATTCACCCCTCCACTTT.

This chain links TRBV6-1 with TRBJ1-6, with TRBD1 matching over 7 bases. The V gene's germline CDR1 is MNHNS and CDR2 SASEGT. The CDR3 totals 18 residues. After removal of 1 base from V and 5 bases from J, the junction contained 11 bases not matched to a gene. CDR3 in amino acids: CASSEGVAGTVNNSPLHF. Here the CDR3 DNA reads TGTGCCAGCAGTGAAGGGGTGGCCGGGACAGTGAATAATTCACCCCTCCACTTT.